This T cell receptor beta chain was sequenced in a study of immune evolution from preneoplasia to lung adenocarcinoma. Study overall: HLA loss of heterozygosity: over 5.5% AIS, about 15% MIA, around 33% ADC, none AAH.

This clone occurred once. Its antigen is currently unknown. Between about 2014 and 2018, patients underwent resection in Japan or China. General observations from the study: Highest clonality occurred in KRAS-mutant, not EGFR-mutant or double wild-type, nodules. Clonality was highest in normal lung, lower in later-stage lesions apparently.

The method was immunoSEQ multiplex PCR; TCRdb's version includes in-frame clones alone and lacks a portion of them. This sample has about 14,000 clones, with less than 85% found just once. From germline, CDR1 is SGHRS and CDR2 YFSETQ. The ends lost 4 bases at V and 5 bases at J; junction bases unmatched: 8. This CDR3 is built from 16 residues. The sequence came from a person aged 70 to 85 with lung adenocarcinoma. Sequencing was done on a sample of FFPE minimally invasive lung adenocarcinoma tissue. The V and J genes are TRBV5-1 and TRBJ2-1; TRBD1 agrees at 11 bases. The CDR3 sequence: CASSPSPGQGDNEQFF. CDR3 DNA sequence: TGCGCCAGCAGCCCATCTCCGGGACAGGGGGACAATGAGCAGTTCTTC.